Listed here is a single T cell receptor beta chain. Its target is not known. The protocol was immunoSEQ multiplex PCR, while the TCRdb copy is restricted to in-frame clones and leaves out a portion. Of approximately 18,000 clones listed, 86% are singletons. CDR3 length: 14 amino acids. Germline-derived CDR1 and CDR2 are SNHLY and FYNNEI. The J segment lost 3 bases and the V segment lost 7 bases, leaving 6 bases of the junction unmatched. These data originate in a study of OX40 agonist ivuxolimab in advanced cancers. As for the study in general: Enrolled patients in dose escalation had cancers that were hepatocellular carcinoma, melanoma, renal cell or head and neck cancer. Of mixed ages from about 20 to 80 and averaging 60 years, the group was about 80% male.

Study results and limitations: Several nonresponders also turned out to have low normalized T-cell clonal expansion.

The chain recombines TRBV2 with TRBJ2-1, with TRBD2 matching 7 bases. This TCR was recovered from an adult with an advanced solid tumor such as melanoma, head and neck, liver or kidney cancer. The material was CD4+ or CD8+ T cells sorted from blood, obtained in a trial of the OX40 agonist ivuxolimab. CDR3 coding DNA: TGTGCCAGCACTGGAGCTAGCGGCTACAATGAGCAGTTCTTC. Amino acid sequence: CASTGASGYNEQFF.